This TCR beta chain was obtained from a study of T cells after yellow fever vaccination. Overall study: Preparation used SMART-Seq v4 Ultra Low Input for the low-cell-number fractions.

This clonotype was picked up many times. Its specificity is not known. Trimming cost V 4 bases and J 6 bases; bases outside gene matches: 0. The CDR3 consists of 12 residues. CDR1 is SGHVS, CDR2 FNYEAQ, per germline. Study-level points and caveats: Although the secondary response was weaker, it peaked faster, at day 5 versus 15.

The TCR cDNA carried a universal primer site and UMIs from 5'RACE template switching. TCRdb passed the 5' RACE reads through MiXCR, listing each CDR3 protein once. The sample carries 300,000 or so distinct CDR3 sequences, approximately 7% recorded once. The sequence was obtained from a man aged 18 to 30 who received the YFV17D yellow fever vaccine. The material sequenced was PBMCs, taken roughly 45 days after the first yellow fever vaccination. This chain joins TRBV7-6 and TRBJ2-7, with 10 bases fitting TRBD1. The CDR3 DNA reads as TGTGCCAGCAGCTGGACAGGGGGCGAGCAGTACTTC. It is translated as CASSWTGGEQYF.